This T cell receptor beta chain was identified during a study of blood T cell repertoires in COVID-19. Overall study context: Some COVID-19 samples were acute and others convalescent; all came from the United States, Italy and Spain. In each case, the material was cDNA or gDNA derived from T cells, B-cell-depleted T cells, or PBMCs.

Trimming took 4 bases from V and 0 from J, leaving 10 bases between them. The CDR3 extends over 14 amino acids. Germline CDR1 reads SGHVS; CDR2 reads FQNEAQ. Participants reported their clinical history, and cohort assignment relied on those reports. Authors' data handling: Amplification of reference gene primers provided the estimated nucleated cell counts. The assay was immunoSEQ multiplex PCR, and TCRdb's table has in-frame clones only and misses some. V, J and clone size reflect that table, while D and trimming were determined from the DNA. The sample yields about 230,000 clones, roughly nine tenths seen once.

This chain joins TRBV7-8 and TRBJ2-7; tentative D call: TRBD1 (6 bases). Sequencing was carried out using PBMCs or T cells enriched from blood (not recorded which). The clonotype was recovered from a man aged 25-45 years who had recovered from COVID-19. In nucleotides, the CDR3 is TGTGCCAGCAGCTACCGCAGGGGCTCCTACGAGCAGTACTTC. It yields the protein CASSYRRGSYEQYF.